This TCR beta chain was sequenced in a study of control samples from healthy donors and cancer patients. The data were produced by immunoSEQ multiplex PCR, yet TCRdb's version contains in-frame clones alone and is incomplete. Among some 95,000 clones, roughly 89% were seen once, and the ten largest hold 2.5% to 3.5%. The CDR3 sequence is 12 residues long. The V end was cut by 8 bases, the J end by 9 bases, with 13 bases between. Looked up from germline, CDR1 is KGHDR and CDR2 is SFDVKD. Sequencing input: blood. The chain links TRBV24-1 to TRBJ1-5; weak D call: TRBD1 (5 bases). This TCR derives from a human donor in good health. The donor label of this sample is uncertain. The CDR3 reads CATNPGPTPQHF. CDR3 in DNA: TGTGCCACCAATCCGGGACCCACGCCCCAGCATTTT.